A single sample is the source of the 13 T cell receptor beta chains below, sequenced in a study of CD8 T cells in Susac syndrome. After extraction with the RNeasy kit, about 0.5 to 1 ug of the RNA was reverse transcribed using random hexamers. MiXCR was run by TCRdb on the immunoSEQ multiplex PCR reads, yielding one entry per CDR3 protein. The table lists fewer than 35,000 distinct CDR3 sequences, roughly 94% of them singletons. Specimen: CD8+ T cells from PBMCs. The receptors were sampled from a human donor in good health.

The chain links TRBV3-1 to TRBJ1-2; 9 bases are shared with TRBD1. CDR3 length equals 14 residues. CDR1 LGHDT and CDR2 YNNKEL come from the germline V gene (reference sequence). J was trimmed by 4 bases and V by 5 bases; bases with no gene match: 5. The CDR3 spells CASSEDRGGYGYTF. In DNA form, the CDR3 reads TGTGCCAGCAGCGAGGACAGGGGCGGCTATGGCTACACCTTC.

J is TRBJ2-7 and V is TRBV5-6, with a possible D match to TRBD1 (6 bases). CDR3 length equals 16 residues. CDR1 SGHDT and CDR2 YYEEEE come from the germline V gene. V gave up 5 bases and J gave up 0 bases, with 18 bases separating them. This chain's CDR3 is CASSFSGTQVSYEQYF. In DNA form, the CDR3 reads TGTGCCAGCAGTTTTTCCGGGACACAGGTCTCCTACGAGCAGTACTTC.

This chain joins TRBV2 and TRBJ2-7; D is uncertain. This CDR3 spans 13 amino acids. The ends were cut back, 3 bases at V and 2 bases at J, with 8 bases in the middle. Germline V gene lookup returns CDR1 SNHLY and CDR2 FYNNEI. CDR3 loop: CASSEVGAYEQYF. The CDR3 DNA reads TGTGCCAGCAGTGAGGTTGGGGCCTACGAGCAGTACTTC.

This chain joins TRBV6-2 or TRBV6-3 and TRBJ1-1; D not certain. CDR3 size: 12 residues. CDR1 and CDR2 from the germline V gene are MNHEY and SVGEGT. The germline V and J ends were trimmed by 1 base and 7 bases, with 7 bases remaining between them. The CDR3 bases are TGTGCCAGCAGTTACTACGGGAGTGAAGCTTTCTTT. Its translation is CASSYYGSEAFF.

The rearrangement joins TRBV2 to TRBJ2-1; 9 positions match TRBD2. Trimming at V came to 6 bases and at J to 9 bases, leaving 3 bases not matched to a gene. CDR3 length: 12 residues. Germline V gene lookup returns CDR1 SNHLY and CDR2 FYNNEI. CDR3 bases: TGTGCCAGCAGGGTTAGCGGGGGTGAGCAGTTCTTC. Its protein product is CASRVSGGEQFF.

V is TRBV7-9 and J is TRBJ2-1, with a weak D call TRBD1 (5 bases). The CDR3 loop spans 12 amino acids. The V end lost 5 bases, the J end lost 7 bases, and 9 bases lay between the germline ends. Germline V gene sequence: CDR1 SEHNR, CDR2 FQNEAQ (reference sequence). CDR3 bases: TGTGCCAGCAGCCTAGGGGTGAATGAGCAGTTCTTC. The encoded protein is CASSLGVNEQFF.

The CDR3 region has the DNA TGCAGTGCTAGAGAGGACTTTCAGGACACTGAAGCTTTCTTT. This sequence encodes CSAREDFQDTEAFF. The rearrangement links TRBV20-1 to TRBJ1-1; D unclear. From germline, CDR1 is DFQATT and CDR2 SNEGSKA (reference sequence). The CDR3 runs 14 residues. V lost 0 bases to trimming and J lost 3 bases, with 11 bases between them.

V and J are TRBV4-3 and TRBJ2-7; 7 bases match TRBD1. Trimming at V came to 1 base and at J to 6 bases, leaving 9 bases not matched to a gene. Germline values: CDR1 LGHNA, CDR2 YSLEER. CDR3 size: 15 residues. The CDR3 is CASSQGAQGLGEQYF. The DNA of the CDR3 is TGCGCCAGCAGCCAAGGCGCACAGGGGTTGGGCGAGCAGTACTTC.

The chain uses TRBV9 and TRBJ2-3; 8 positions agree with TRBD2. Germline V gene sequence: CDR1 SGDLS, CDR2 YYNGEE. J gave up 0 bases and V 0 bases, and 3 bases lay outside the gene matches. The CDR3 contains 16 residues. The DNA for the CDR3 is TGTGCCAGCAGCGTAGGCCCGGGGGGGAGCACAGATACGCAGTATTTT. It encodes CASSVGPGGSTDTQYF.

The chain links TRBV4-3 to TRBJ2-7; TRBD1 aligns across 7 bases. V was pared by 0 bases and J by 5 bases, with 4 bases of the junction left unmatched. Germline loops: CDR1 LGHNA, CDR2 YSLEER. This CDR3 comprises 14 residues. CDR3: CASSQEQGSHEQYF. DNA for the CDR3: TGCGCCAGCAGCCAAGAACAGGGGAGCCACGAGCAGTACTTC.

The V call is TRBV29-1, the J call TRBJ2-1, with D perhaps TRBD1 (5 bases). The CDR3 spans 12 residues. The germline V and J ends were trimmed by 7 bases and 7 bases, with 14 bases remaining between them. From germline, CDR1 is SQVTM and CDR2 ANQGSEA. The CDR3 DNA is TGCAGCGGGGATTCTACAGGAAATGAGCAGTTCTTC. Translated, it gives CSGDSTGNEQFF.

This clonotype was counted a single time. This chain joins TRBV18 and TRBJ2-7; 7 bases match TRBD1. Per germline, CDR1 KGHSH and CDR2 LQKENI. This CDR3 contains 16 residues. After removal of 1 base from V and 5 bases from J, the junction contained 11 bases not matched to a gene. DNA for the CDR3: TGTGCCAGCTCACCACTCCCGGGACAGCCAAACAACGAGCAGTACTTC. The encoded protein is CASSPLPGQPNNEQYF. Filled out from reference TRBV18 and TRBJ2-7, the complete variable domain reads NAGVMQNPRHLVRRRGQEARLRCSPMKGHSHVYWYRQLPEEGLKFMVYLQKENIIDESGMPKERFSAEFPKEGPSILRIQQVVRGDSAAYFCASSPLPGQPNNEQYFGPGTRLTVT.

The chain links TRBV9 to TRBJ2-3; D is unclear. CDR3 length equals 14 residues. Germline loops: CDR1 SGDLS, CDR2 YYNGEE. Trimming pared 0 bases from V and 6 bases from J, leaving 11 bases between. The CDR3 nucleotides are TGTGCCAGCAGCGTAGGGACGCCCTCGGATACGCAGTATTTT. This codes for CASSVGTPSDTQYF.